The entry below gives a single T cell receptor beta chain sequence along with its context. The antigen remains unidentified. The CDR3 is made up of 14 amino acids. Losses at the gene ends were 6 bases for V and 6 bases for J; bases not matched to a gene: 5. CDR1 and CDR2 (germline): LNHDA, SQIVND (reference sequence). This sample is drawn from a study of shared clonotypes between healthy human individuals. In the CD4+ fraction, cells were divided into CD45RA+ naive and CD45RA-negative memory subsets. General study results and limits: Among donors, the sharing of clonotypes was expected to be influenced by sequencing depth. Non-shared clonotypes had lower generation probabilities than clonotypes shared by all four sorted-subset donors.

Each subset's genomic DNA was shared equally among a number of immunoSEQ plates. Here immunoSEQ multiplex PCR was the method, and the copy in TCRdb shows in-frame clones only, minus some. This sample has about 2.3 million clones, with under 95% found just once. The chain combines TRBV19 with TRBJ2-1, with 10 bases matching TRBD1. The sequence was collected from a man between 18 and 29 years old in good health. Some clones in this sample may be carry-over from other donors' samples. The sample comprised naive CD4+ T cells from PBMCs. The subset is: CD45RA+ positively selected. The CDR3, as DNA: TGTGCCAGTAGGCCAGACAGGGGGCGCAATGAGCAGTTCTTC. It translates to CASRPDRGRNEQFF.